The next 10 T cell receptor beta chains were all read from a single sample in a study of identical twins. A single record per CDR3 protein comes from TCRdb applying MiXCR to the 5' RACE reads. The sample holds 200,000 to 250,000 distinct CDR3 sequences, 6.5% to 8% seen once. These same records also appear under a second study, on T cells expressing NK-cell markers.

The sequenced sample was CD8+ T cells sorted from blood. The receptors were gathered from a woman under 30 in good health.

This clonotype came up many times. The CDR3 DNA sequence: TGTGCCAGCAGCTTATGGAATGCGGGGGCCGCCGGGGAGCTGTTTTTT. The encoded protein is CASSLWNAGAAGELFF. The chain couples TRBV7-2 to TRBJ2-2, with a weak D call TRBD2 (7 bases). V was trimmed by 2 bases and J by 6 bases, leaving 16 bases between them. The CDR3 sequence is 16 residues long. CDR1 is SGHTA, CDR2 FQGNSA, per germline. Using reference TRBV7-2 and TRBJ2-2 for the parts outside the CDR3, the full variable domain is GAGVSQSPSNKVTEKGKDVELRCDPISGHTALYWYRQSLGQGLEFLIYFQGNSAPDKSGLPSDRFSAERTGGSVSTLTIQRTQQEDSAVYLCASSLWNAGAAGELFFGEGSRLTVL.

This clonotype appeared many times. The chain combines TRBV4-3 with TRBJ2-5; possibly TRBD1 for D (5 bases). From germline, CDR1 is LGHNA and CDR2 YSLEER. The CDR3 runs to 15 residues. V lost 2 bases and J 5 bases, leaving 15 bases between the germline ends. CDR3 nucleotide sequence: TGCGCCAGCAGCCAAACAAGGCAGGGTGGCGAGACCCAGTACTTC. The encoded protein is CASSQTRQGGETQYF.

CDR3 in DNA: TGTGCCAGCAGCACACTAGTAACCGGGGAGCTGTTTTTT. The encoded protein is CASSTLVTGELFF. The chain recombines TRBV7-2 with TRBJ2-2; a possible D gene is TRBD2 (5 bases). With 5 bases removed from V and 5 bases from J, the gap between germline ends came to 9 bases. Germline loops: CDR1 SGHTA, CDR2 FQGNSA. The CDR3 consists of 13 residues.

This clonotype has at least ten counts. V is TRBV7-2 and J is TRBJ2-3, with D unclear. The germline CDR1 and CDR2 sequences are SGHTA and FQGNSA. This CDR3 spans 13 amino acids. The V end was cut by 5 bases, the J end by 6 bases, with 12 bases between. CDR3 nucleotides: TGTGCCAGCAGCCCGCATGCATTTGATACGCAGTATTTT. It encodes CASSPHAFDTQYF.

V usage is TRBV20-1 and J usage is TRBJ2-2; 15 nucleotides match TRBD2. Germline V gene lookup returns CDR1 DFQATT and CDR2 SNEGSKA (reference sequence). The CDR3 loop spans 18 amino acids. After removal of 6 bases from V and 4 bases from J, the junction contained 12 bases not matched to a gene. CDR3 protein: CSAVGLAGGGAGTGELFF. DNA of the CDR3: TGCAGTGCGGTGGGACTAGCGGGAGGAGGAGCTGGCACCGGGGAGCTGTTTTTT.

This clonotype turned up a few times. The chain recombines TRBV27 with TRBJ2-1; D is perhaps TRBD1 or TRBD2 (6 bases each). The CDR3 contains 12 residues. The V end was cut by 5 bases, the J end by 5 bases, with 7 bases between. Looked up from germline, CDR1 is MNHEY and CDR2 is SMNVEV (reference sequence). The CDR3 protein is CASSRGDNEQFF. CDR3 nucleotide sequence: TGTGCCAGCAGTAGGGGGGACAATGAGCAGTTCTTC.

This clonotype was detected a few times. The chain couples TRBV6-1 to TRBJ1-5; the match to TRBD1 covers 10 bases. Germline V CDR1 and CDR2: MNHNS, SASEGT. The CDR3 runs 15 residues. The junction had 7 bases not matched to a gene; V was cut back by 7 bases and J by 4 bases. The CDR3 sequence is CASTRTGGDNQPQHF. The CDR3 coding sequence is TGTGCCAGCACTAGGACAGGGGGAGATAATCAGCCCCAGCATTTT.

The V gene is TRBV20-1, the J gene TRBJ2-1; 14 nucleotides match TRBD2. CDR1 is DFQATT, CDR2 SNEGSKA, per germline (reference sequence). Germline trimming cut 1 base from V and 8 bases from J; bases unmatched to any gene: 7. The CDR3 has 16 residues. CDR3 coding DNA: TGCAGTGCTAGAGGGGGGACTAGCGGGAGTTTCGATGAGCAGTTCTTC. It codes for CSARGGTSGSFDEQFF.

This clonotype turned up a few times. The V and J genes are TRBV19 and TRBJ2-7; 8 bases agree with TRBD2. Germline values: CDR1 LNHDA, CDR2 SQIVND (reference sequence). After removal of 5 bases from V and 7 bases from J, the junction contained 10 bases not matched to a gene. This CDR3 contains 14 residues. This CDR3 is CASSGGLGVGEQYF. CDR3 bases: TGTGCCAGTAGTGGGGGACTAGGGGTAGGAGAGCAGTACTTC.

This clonotype appeared a few times. The V gene is TRBV28, the J gene TRBJ2-3; no firm D call. Germline-derived CDR1 and CDR2 are MDHEN and SYDVKM. Deletions cut 7 bases from V and 6 bases from J, with 11 bases between. The CDR3 sequence is 12 residues long. This chain's CDR3 is CASKSAQDTQYF. The CDR3 coding sequence is TGTGCCAGCAAATCGGCCCAGGATACGCAGTATTTT.